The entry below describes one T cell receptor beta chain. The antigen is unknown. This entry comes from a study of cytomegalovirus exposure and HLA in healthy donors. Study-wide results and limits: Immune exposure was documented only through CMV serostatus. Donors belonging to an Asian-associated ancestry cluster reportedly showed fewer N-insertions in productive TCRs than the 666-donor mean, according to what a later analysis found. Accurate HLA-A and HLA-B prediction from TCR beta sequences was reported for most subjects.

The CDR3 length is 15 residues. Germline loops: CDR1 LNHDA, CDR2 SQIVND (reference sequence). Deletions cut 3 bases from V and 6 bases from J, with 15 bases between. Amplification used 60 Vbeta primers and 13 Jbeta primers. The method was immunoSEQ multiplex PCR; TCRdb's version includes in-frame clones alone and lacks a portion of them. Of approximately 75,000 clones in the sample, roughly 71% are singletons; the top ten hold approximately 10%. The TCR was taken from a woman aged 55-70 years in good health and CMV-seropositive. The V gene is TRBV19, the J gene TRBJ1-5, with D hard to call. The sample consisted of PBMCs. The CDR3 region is CASSMMAGGFQPQHF. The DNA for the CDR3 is TGTGCCAGTAGTATGATGGCAGGAGGTTTTCAGCCCCAGCATTTT.